These 8 T cell receptor beta chains share one sample of origin, sequenced in a study of blood T cell repertoires in COVID-19 (dated by TCRdb to between 2020 and 2021). Library generation was performed with the immunoSEQ multiplex PCR assay. TCRdb holds this immuneACCESS table with in-frame rearrangements only. Some clones are missing; in checked studies, unresolved V genes explain under half, and the rest has no known cause. This sample gives fewer than 250,000 clones in total; about 86% of them show up just once. Around 8.7% of the sample lies in the top ten. The sequenced sample was peripheral blood. All receptors come from a woman aged 45-59 years with acute or convalescent COVID-19.

The chain employs TRBV27 and TRBJ2-6; 10 bases fit TRBD1. CDR1 is MNHEY and CDR2 is SMNVEV in the germline V gene (reference sequence). V trimming: 7 bases; J trimming: 2 bases; junction bases outside the gene matches: 11. CDR3 length: 18 amino acids. The DNA of the CDR3 is TGTGCCAGCACCCTCCGTAGGACAGGGGGGGCTGGGGCCAACGTCCTGACTTTC. Translated, it gives CASTLRRTGGAGANVLTF.

The chain recombines TRBV29-1 with TRBJ2-7; TRBD2 matches at 9 bases. There are 12 residues in the CDR3. Germline V CDR1 and CDR2: SQVTM, ANQGSEA. With V trimmed by 6 bases and J by 5 bases, 5 bases remained unmatched. The CDR3 bases are TGCAGCGTGGGGGGACTAGCTAACGAGCAGTACTTC. It encodes CSVGGLANEQYF.

J is TRBJ1-2 and V is TRBV29-1; 7 bases are a match to TRBD1. V was clipped by 4 bases and J by 7 bases; unmatched bases: 6. CDR1 and CDR2 (germline): SQVTM, ANQGSEA. The CDR3 spans 12 residues. The CDR3 DNA reads TGCAGCGTTGTAACCCAGGGGGTTGGCTACACCTTC. This sequence encodes CSVVTQGVGYTF.

The V gene is TRBV4-1, the J gene TRBJ2-2, with 9 bases matching TRBD2. The germline V gene has CDR1 MGHRA and CDR2 YSYEKL. There are 15 residues in the CDR3. Trimming took 3 bases from V and 5 from J; bases not matched to a gene: 4. The CDR3, as DNA: TGCGCCAGCAGCCAGGGACTAGCTCAGACCGGGGAGCTGTTTTTT. It is translated as CASSQGLAQTGELFF.

This clone was seen a few times. This rearrangement joins TRBV30 to TRBJ2-3, with TRBD2 matching 10 bases. The junction had 7 bases not matched to a gene; V was cut back by 1 base and J by 6 bases. The CDR3 consists of 15 residues. The germline V gene has CDR1 GTSNPN and CDR2 SVGIG (reference sequence). The chain's CDR3 is CAWSEGAGGPDTQYF. DNA of the CDR3: TGTGCCTGGAGTGAAGGAGCGGGAGGGCCGGATACGCAGTATTTT. Variable domain in full (rest from reference TRBV30 and TRBJ2-3): SQTIHQWPATLVQPVGSPLSLECTVEGTSNPNLYWYRQAAGRGLQLLFYSVGIGQISSEVPQNLSASRPQDRQFILSSKKLLLSDSGFYLCAWSEGAGGPDTQYFGPGTRLTVL.

In this sample, this clone turned up a few times. The chain joins TRBV5-1 to TRBJ1-6, with D hard to call. The CDR3 totals 13 residues. V dropped 4 bases and J dropped 9 bases, with 11 bases sitting between them. Germline loops: CDR1 SGHRS, CDR2 YFSETQ. CDR3 DNA: TGCGCCAGCAGCGATAGTCAGGCTTCACCCCTCCACTTT. Its translation is CASSDSQASPLHF.

This chain connects TRBV28 to TRBJ1-1, with 8 nucleotides matching TRBD1. CDR3 length: 13 residues. Germline CDR1 MDHEN, CDR2 SYDVKM. Trimming removed 10 bases from V and 2 bases from J; junction bases left unmatched: 6. CDR3 nucleotides: TGTGCCACCTCAGGGGGCATTAACACTGAAGCTTTCTTT. Its translation is CATSGGINTEAFF.

This clone showed up just once. The V and J genes are TRBV5-1 and TRBJ2-6; 7 nucleotides match TRBD1. Germline values: CDR1 SGHRS, CDR2 YFSETQ. This CDR3 contains 17 residues. Trimming removed 3 bases from V and 0 bases from J; junction bases left unmatched: 6. As DNA, the CDR3 is TGCGCCAGCAGCTCCGTGACAGGGCACTCTGGGGCCAACGTCCTGACTTTC. Translation gives CASSSVTGHSGANVLTF.